The clone carrying this TCR beta chain was observed once. The antigen is unknown. This specimen comes from a study of cytomegalovirus exposure and HLA in healthy donors. General observations from the study: Previously analyzed data showed that most TCR beta V segments were productive at a frequency of about 87% or about 30%. Later on, analysis showed that most CMV-associated TCR beta chains appeared to be HLA-restricted.

With 60 Vbeta and 13 Jbeta primers, the PCR was carried out. Clones were sequenced by immunoSEQ multiplex PCR, and TCRdb holds only the in-frame ones, with some missing. The sample holds a few hundred thousand clones, almost 80% seen once. The germline V gene has CDR1 MDHEN and CDR2 SYDVKM. The CDR3 contains 14 residues. After removal of 5 bases from V and 7 bases from J, the junction contained 7 bases not matched to a gene. Healthy people donating bone marrow made up the donors. When sampled, the donors appeared nominally healthy, though they likely had unrecorded immune exposures. The J gene is TRBJ2-1, the V gene TRBV28; TRBD2 matches at 8 bases. The clonotype originates from a man aged 18 to 30 in good health and CMV-seronegative. Material for sequencing was PBMCs. CDR3 residues: CASSLQGLGNEQFF. The CDR3 DNA reads TGTGCCAGCAGTCTCCAGGGACTAGGTAATGAGCAGTTCTTC.